The present TCR beta chain was sequenced within a study of blood T cell repertoires in COVID-19. Study summary: The cDNA or gDNA used as material had been derived from T cells, B-cell-depleted T cells, or PBMCs.

Original processing methods: Reference gene primer amplification gave estimated nucleated cell counts. Produced via immunoSEQ multiplex PCR; TCRdb's table is partial and in-frame only. For V, J and clone size, that table is used; D and trimming come from the DNA. The table shows roughly 420,000 clones, with roughly 90% occurring only once. This CDR3 has 16 residues. Looked up from germline, CDR1 is SGHTA and CDR2 is FQGTGA. Deletions cut 5 bases from V and 0 bases from J, with 17 bases between. The sample was PBMCs or T cells enriched from blood (not recorded which). The chain combines TRBV7-3 with TRBJ2-7; possible D gene TRBD1, 5 bases. This clonotype originated in a woman aged 25 to 39 with acute COVID-19. CDR3 coding DNA: TGTGCCAGCAGCCCTACCCAACAGGCGAGCTCCTACGAGCAGTACTTC. It encodes CASSPTQQASSYEQYF.